This TCR beta chain was obtained from a study of CD8+CD57+ T cells in acquired aplastic anemia. Whole-study context: CD4+ reads averaged about 10 million in healthy donors. Study outcomes and limitations: Any difference that existed in CD8+ Simpson's diversity between patients and controls was not significant. Around 29 shared CD8+ CDR3s appeared highly expressed within patients' immunodominant clones.

The TCR beta profiling, which covered VDJ combination and CDR3 sequence, was carried out using genomic DNA as the template. TCRdb independently ran MiXCR on the reads; one entry per CDR3 protein. The sample lists about 210,000 distinct CDR3 sequences, 34% occurring once. CDR1 and CDR2 from the germline V gene are SGHDT and YYEEEE. V was clipped by 4 bases and J by 3 bases, with 14 bases between them. CDR3 size: 14 residues. Concerning this clonotype itself: Its antigen is undetermined.

The clonotype comes from a human donor in good health, serving as a control. The V gene is TRBV5-6, the J gene TRBJ2-7; D is possibly TRBD1 (6 bases). Specimen: sorted CD4+, CD8+, or CD8+CD57+ T cells (not recorded which) from PBMCs. CDR3 sequence: CASSNDRFFYEQYF. The CDR3 DNA reads as TGTGCCAGCAGCAACGACAGGTTCTTCTACGAGCAGTACTTC.